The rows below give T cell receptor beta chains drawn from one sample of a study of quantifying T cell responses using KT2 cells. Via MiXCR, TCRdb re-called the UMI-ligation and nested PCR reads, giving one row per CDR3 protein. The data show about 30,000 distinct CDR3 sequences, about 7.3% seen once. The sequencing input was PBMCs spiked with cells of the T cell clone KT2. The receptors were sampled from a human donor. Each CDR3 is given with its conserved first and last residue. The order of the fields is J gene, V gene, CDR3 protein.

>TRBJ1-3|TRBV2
CASSALEGSGNTIYF
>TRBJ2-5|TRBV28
CASSLGFPARQFQETQYF
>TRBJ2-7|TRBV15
CATSRDKGPYEQYF
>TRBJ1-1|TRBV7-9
CASSLDRRGKDTEAFF
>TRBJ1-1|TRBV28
CASSPDRDSLPEAFF
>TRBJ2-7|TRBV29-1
CSVGHGTGVHEQYF
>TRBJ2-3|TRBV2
CASTGGTMQYF
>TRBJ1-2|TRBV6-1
CATRQAPSYGYTF
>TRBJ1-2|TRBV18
CASSPDSQSNYGYTF
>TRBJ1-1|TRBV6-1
CASSESEFTEAFF
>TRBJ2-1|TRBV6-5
CASGRLDEQFF
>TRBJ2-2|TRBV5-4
CASSLVPGQGVTGELFF
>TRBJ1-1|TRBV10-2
CASSRGNTEAFF
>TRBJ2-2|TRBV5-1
CASSPDSGKNVGLFF
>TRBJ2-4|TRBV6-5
CASRLSMSKNIQYF
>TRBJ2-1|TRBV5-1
CASSLPGQRSYNEQFF
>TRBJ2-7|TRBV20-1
CSATTDRNEQYF
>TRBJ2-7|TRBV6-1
CASSEARTGHYEQYF
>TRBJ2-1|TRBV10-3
CATRLAGDDEQFF
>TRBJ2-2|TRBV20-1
CSAKNREGGELFF
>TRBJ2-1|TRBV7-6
CASSPTSFDEQFF
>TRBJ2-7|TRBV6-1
CASSENTPYEQYF
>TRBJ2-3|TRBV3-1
CASSQAAGDTQYF
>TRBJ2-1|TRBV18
CASSREGEQFF